The rows below give T cell receptor beta chains drawn from one sample of a study of T cell responses to AZD1222 COVID-19 vaccine. Profiled with immunoSEQ multiplex PCR; TCRdb holds only in-frame clones, not every one. The sample lists tens of thousands of clones; around 83% were seen once. The sample was peripheral blood, taken on day 0 of AZD1222 vaccination. Receptor source: an adult in good health. CDR3s include the opening cysteine and the closing phenylalanine or tryptophan. D genes are given only for firm matches. Expanded clones are given a class, and other clones once, few, many or no size at all.

J gene | D gene | V gene | clone size | CDR3 DNA | CDR3 protein
TRBJ2-1 | TRBD2 | TRBV5-1 | - | TGCGCCAGCAGCTTGTCAGCCGGGACTATAATCAGTGAGCAGTTCTTC | CASSLSAGTIISEQFF
TRBJ2-1 | TRBD2 | TRBV3-1/TRBV3-2 | - | TGTGCCAGCAGCCAACCCTCGACTAGCGGGAGTGGTTTTGATGAGCAGTTCTTC | CASSQPSTSGSGFDEQFF
TRBJ1-2 | - | TRBV6-5 | once | TGTGCCAGCAGTTACTCTGTCGGGGGAGTCATCTATGGCTACACCTTC | CASSYSVGGVIYGYTF
TRBJ2-3 | TRBD2 | TRBV9 | - | TGTGCCAGCAGCGTAGAGGCTAGCGGGGGCACAGATACGCAGTATTTT | CASSVEASGGTDTQYF
TRBJ2-3 | TRBD1 | TRBV25-1 | - | TGTGCCAGCACGTCGGGCGGGACAGGGCTCACAGATACGCAGTATTTT | CASTSGGTGLTDTQYF
TRBJ1-3 | - | TRBV28 | - | TGTGCCAGCAGTTCAGGCCAAAGGGGAAACACCATATATTTT | CASSSGQRGNTIYF
TRBJ2-2 | - | TRBV18 | - | TGTGCCAGCACCCCTGGTACCAACACCGGGGAGCTGTTTTTT | CASTPGTNTGELFF
TRBJ1-1 | - | TRBV7-8 | - | TGTGCCAGCAGCTTAGCGCGTGCTTTGGGGGCTTTCTTT | CASSLARALGAFF
TRBJ1-2 | - | TRBV6-1 | - | TGTGCCAGCAGTAAAGGCCCCTCGCAGGGTGGGTATGGCTACACCTTC | CASSKGPSQGGYGYTF
TRBJ1-2 | - | TRBV4-1 | - | TGCGCCAGCAGCCCCAGGGGAAACTATGGCTACACCTTC | CASSPRGNYGYTF
TRBJ1-2 | - | TRBV27 | - | TGTGCCAGCAGTTCCGCCTTGGGGTTGAACTATGGCTACACCTTC | CASSSALGLNYGYTF
TRBJ2-2 | - | TRBV2 | - | TGTGCCAGCAGGACGCAGAGGCACGGGGAGCTGTTTTTT | CASRTQRHGELFF
TRBJ2-7 | - | TRBV5-6 | - | TGTGCCAGCAGCCTTAGGGTCGACGGGGAGCAGTACTTC | CASSLRVDGEQYF
TRBJ1-1 | - | TRBV30 | - | TGTGCCTGGACGGGACTGCCGAGGACTGAAGCTTTCTTT | CAWTGLPRTEAFF
TRBJ2-5 | - | TRBV13 | - | TGTGCCAGCAGCTTAGGGAACCCAGCGGAACAAGAGACCCAGTACTTC | CASSLGNPAEQETQYF
TRBJ1-5 | - | TRBV9 | - | TGTGCCAGCAGCGTAGGTCCGCAGGGTACCAATCAGCCCCAGCATTTT | CASSVGPQGTNQPQHF